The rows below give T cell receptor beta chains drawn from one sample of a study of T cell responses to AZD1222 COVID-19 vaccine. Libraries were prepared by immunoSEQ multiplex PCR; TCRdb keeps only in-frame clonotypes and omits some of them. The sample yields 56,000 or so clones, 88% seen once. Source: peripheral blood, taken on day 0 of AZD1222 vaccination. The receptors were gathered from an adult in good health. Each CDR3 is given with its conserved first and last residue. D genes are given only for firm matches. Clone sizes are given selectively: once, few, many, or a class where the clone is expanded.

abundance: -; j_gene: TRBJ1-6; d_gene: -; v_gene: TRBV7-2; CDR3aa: CASSFKSYNSPLHF; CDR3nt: TGTGCCAGCAGCTTTAAGAGTTATAATTCACCCCTCCACTTT
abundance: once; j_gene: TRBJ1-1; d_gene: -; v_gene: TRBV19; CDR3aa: CAIDPGRYTNTEAFF; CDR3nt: TGTGCCATCGATCCCGGACGGTACACGAACACTGAAGCTTTCTTT
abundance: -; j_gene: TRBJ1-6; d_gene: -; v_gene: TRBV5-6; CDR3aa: CASTAVNLNNSPLHF; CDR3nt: TGTGCCAGCACCGCCGTGAACCTTAATAATTCACCCCTCCACTTT
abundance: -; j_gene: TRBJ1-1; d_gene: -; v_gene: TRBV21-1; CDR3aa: CASSKEGRKCQPEAFF; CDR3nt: TGTGCCAGCAGCAAAGAGGGTAGGAAGTGTCAGCCTGAAGCTTTCTTT
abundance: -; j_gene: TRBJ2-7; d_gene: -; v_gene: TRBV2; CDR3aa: CASSVTRMGYEQYF; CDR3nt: TGTGCCAGCAGTGTAACGAGAATGGGCTACGAGCAGTACTTC
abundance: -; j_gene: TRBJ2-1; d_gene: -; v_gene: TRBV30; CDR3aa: CAWSADRRGEQFF; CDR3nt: TGTGCCTGGAGTGCGGACAGGAGGGGTGAGCAGTTCTTC
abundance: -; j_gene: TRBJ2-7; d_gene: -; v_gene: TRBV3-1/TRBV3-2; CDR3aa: CASSQTRGISYEQYF; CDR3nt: TGTGCCAGCAGCCAAACCCGTGGAATCTCCTACGAGCAGTACTTC
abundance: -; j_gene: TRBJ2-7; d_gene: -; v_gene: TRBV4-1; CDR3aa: CASSQSPSGAYEQYF; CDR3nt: TGCGCCAGCAGCCAATCGCCTTCCGGGGCCTACGAGCAGTACTTC
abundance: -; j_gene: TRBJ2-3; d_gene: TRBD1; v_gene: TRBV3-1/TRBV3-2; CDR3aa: CASSQRDRERKYF; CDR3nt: TGTGCCAGCAGCCAACGAGACAGGGAAAGAAAGTATTTT
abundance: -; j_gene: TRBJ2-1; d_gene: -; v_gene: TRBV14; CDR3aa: CASSPFQRDSPRGGQFF; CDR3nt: TGTGCCAGCAGCCCGTTCCAACGGGATTCCCCCCGTGGTGGGCAGTTCTTC
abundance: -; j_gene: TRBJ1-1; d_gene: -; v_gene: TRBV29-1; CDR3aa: CSVEGLGIGRKNTEAFF; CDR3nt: TGCAGCGTTGAAGGCCTGGGCATCGGGCGGAAGAACACTGAAGCTTTCTTT
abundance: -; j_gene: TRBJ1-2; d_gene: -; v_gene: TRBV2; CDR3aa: CASNKDTSNYGYTF; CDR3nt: TGTGCCAGCAATAAGGACACCTCTAACTATGGCTACACCTTC
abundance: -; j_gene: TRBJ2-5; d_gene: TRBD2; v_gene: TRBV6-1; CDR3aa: CASREMTSGRGETQYF; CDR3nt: TGTGCCAGCAGAGAAATGACTAGCGGGAGGGGGGAGACCCAGTACTTC
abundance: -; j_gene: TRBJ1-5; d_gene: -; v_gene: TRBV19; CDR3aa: CASSTDSNQPQHF; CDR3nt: TGTGCCAGTAGTACGGATAGCAATCAGCCCCAGCATTTT
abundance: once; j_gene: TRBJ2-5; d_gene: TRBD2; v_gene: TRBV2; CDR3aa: CASRGGGETQYF; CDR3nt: TGTGCCAGCAGAGGCGGGGGGGAGACCCAGTACTTC
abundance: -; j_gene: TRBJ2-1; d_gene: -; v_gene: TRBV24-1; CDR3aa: CATSVGGSYNEQFF; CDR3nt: TGTGCCACCAGTGTTGGTGGGTCCTACAATGAGCAGTTCTTC
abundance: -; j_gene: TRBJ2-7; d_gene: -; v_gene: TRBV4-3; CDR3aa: CASSPIVWSEQYF; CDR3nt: TGCGCCAGCAGCCCTATCGTATGGAGCGAGCAGTACTTC
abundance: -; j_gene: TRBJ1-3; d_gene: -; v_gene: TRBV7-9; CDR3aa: CASSLGDSRSGNTIYF; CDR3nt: TGTGCCAGCAGCTTAGGTGATTCTCGCTCTGGAAACACCATATATTTT
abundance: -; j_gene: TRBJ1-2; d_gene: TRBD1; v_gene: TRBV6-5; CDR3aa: CASSSRDRGGYGYTF; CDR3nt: TGTGCCAGCAGTTCTCGGGACAGGGGGGGGTATGGCTACACCTTC
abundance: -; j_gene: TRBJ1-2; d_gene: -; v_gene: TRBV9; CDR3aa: CASSVAGIYTF; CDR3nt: TGTGCCAGCAGCGTAGCCGGTATATACACCTTC
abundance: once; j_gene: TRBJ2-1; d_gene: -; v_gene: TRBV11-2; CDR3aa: CASSPIQGLSYNEQFF; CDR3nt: TGTGCCAGCAGCCCAATACAGGGCCTCTCCTACAATGAGCAGTTCTTC
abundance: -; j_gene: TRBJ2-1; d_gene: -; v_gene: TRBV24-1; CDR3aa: CATSDPFIAEGVNEQFF; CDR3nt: TGTGCCACCAGTGATCCGTTCATAGCGGAGGGAGTCAATGAGCAGTTCTTC
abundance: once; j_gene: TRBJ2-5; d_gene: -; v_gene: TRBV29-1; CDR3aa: CSVDYRSGETQYF; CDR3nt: TGCAGCGTTGATTACAGGAGTGGGGAGACCCAGTACTTC
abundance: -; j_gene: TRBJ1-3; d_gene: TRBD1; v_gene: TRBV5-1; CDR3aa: CASSWTGMRGNTIYF; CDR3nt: TGCGCCAGCAGCTGGACAGGGATGAGAGGAAACACCATATATTTT
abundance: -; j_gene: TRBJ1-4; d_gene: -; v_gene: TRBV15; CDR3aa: CATSGPSTQTNEKLFF; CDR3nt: TGTGCCACCAGCGGCCCCTCCACCCAAACTAATGAAAAACTGTTTTTT
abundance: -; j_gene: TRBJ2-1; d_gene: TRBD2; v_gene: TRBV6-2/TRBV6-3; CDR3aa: CASSPGLVSHEQFF; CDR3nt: TGTGCCAGCAGTCCGGGACTAGTGAGTCATGAGCAGTTCTTC
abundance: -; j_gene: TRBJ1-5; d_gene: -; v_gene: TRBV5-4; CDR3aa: CASSRTGPGGNQPQHF; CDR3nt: TGTGCCAGCAGCCGAACAGGTCCAGGGGGCAATCAGCCCCAGCATTTT
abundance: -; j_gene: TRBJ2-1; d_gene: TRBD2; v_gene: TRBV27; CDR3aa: CASSLYRLAANEQFF; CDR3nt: TGTGCCAGCAGTTTATATCGGCTAGCGGCCAATGAGCAGTTCTTC
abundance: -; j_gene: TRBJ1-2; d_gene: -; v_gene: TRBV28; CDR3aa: CASSLARSGYTF; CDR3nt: TGTGCCAGCAGTTTAGCGAGGTCGGGCTACACCTTC
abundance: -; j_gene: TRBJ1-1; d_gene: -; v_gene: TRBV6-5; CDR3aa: CASSYIGSTEAFF; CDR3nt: TGTGCCAGCAGTTATATAGGGAGCACTGAAGCTTTCTTT
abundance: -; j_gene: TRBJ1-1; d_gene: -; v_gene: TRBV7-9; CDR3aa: CASSLEGWATEAFF; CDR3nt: TGTGCCAGCAGCTTAGAGGGCTGGGCCACTGAAGCTTTCTTT
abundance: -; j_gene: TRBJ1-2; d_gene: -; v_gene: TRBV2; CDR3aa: CASSHRYMQSLAGYTF; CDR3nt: TGTGCCAGCAGTCACCGGTACATGCAGTCGCTGGCGGGCTACACCTTC
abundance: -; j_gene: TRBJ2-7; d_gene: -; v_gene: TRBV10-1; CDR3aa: CASSDTSLYEQYF; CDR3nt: TGCGCCAGCAGTGACACTAGCCTCTACGAGCAGTACTTC
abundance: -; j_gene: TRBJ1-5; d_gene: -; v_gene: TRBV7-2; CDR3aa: CASSLDYQPQHF; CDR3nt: TGTGCCAGCAGCTTAGATTACCAGCCCCAGCATTTT
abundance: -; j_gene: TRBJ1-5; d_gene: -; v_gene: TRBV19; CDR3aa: CASRRWDGFTNQPQHF; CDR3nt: TGTGCCAGTAGAAGGTGGGACGGATTTACCAATCAGCCCCAGCATTTT
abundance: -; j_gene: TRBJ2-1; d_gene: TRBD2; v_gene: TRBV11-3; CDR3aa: CASSLNLAGGPHEQFF; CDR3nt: TGTGCCAGCAGCTTAAATCTAGCGGGAGGGCCACATGAGCAGTTCTTC
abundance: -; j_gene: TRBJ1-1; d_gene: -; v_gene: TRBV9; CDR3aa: CASSVSGGGYPTEAFF; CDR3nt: TGTGCCAGCAGCGTAAGCGGAGGAGGGTACCCCACTGAAGCTTTCTTT
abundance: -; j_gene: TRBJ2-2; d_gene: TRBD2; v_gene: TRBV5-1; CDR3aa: CASSHVTSGTGELFF; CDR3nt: TGCGCCAGCAGCCACGTGACTAGCGGCACCGGGGAGCTGTTTTTT